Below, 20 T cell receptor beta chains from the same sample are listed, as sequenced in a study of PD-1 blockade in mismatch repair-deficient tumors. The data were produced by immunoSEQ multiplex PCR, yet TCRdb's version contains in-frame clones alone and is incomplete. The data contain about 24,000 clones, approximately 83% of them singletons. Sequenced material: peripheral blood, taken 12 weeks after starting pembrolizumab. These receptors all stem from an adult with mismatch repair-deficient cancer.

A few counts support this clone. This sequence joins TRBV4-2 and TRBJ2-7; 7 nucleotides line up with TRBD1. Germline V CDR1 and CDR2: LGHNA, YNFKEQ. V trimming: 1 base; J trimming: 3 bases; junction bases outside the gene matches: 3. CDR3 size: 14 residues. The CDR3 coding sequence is TGTGCCAGCAGCCAAGGGAGACAGGGCTACGAGCAGTACTTC. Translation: CASSQGRQGYEQYF.

The CDR3 DNA is TGTGCCTGGAGTGGGGATCATGAAAAACTGTTTTTT. Translating gives CAWSGDHEKLFF. V and J are TRBV30 and TRBJ1-4, with D unclear. Germline CDR1 is GTSNPN and CDR2 is SVGIG (reference sequence). V lost 1 base and J 6 bases, leaving 6 bases between the germline ends. This CDR3 comprises 12 residues. Together with reference TRBV30 and TRBJ1-4, the CDR3 gives the full variable domain: SQTIHQWPATLVQPVGSPLSLECTVEGTSNPNLYWYRQAAGRGLQLLFYSVGIGQISSEVPQNLSASRPQDRQFILSSKKLLLSDSGFYLCAWSGDHEKLFFGSGTQLSVL.

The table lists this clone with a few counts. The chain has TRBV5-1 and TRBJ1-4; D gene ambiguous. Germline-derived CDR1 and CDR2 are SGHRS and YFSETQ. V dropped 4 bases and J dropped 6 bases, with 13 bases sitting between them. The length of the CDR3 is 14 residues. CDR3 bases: TGCGCCAGCAGCCCGACGGCAGTTGATGAAAAACTGTTTTTT. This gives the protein CASSPTAVDEKLFF.

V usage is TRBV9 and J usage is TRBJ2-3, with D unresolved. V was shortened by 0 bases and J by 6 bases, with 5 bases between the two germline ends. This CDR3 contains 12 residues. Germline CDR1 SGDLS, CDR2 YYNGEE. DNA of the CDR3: TGTGCCAGCAGCGTAGATAGCGATACGCAGTATTTT. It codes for CASSVDSDTQYF.

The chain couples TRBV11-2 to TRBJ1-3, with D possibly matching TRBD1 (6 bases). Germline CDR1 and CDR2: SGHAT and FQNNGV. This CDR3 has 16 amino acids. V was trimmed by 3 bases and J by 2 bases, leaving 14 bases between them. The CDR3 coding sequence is TGTGCCAGCAGCTTCAGGGGTCCTCAAACTGGAAACACCATATATTTT. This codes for CASSFRGPQTGNTIYF.

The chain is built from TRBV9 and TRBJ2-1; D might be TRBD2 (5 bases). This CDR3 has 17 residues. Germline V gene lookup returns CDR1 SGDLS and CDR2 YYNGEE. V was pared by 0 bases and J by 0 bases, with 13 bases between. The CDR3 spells CASSVGFGGSSYNEQFF. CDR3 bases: TGTGCCAGCAGCGTAGGATTCGGAGGTAGCTCCTACAATGAGCAGTTCTTC. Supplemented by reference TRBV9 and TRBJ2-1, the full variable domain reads DSGVTQTPKHLITATGQRVTLRCSPRSGDLSVYWYQQSLDQGLQFLIQYYNGEERAKGNILERFSAQQFPDLHSELNLSSLELGDSALYFCASSVGFGGSSYNEQFFGPGTRLTVL.

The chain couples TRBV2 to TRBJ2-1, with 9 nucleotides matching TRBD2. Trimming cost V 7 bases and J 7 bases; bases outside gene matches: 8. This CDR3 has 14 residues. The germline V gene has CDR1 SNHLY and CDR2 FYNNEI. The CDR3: CASNGGRVGNEQFF. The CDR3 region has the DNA TGTGCCAGCAACGGCGGGAGGGTCGGGAATGAGCAGTTCTTC.

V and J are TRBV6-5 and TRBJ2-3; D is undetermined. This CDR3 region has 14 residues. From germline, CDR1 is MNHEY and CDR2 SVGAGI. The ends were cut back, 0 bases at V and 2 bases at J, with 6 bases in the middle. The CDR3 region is CASSYSRFTDTQYF. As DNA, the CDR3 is TGTGCCAGCAGTTACTCGAGGTTCACAGATACGCAGTATTTT.

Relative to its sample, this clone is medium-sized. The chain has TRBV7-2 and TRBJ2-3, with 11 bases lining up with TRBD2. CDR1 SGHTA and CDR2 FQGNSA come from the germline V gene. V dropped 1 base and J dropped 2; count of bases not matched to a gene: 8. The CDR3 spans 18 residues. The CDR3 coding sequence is TGTGCCAGCAGCTTAGATCTGGGACTAGCGGATTACACAGATACGCAGTATTTT. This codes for CASSLDLGLADYTDTQYF.

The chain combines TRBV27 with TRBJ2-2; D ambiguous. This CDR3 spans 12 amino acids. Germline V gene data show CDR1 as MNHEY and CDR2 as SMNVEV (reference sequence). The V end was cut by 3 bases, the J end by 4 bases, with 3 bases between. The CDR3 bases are TGTGCCAGCAGTTTCGCCACCGGGGAGCTGTTTTTT. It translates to CASSFATGELFF.

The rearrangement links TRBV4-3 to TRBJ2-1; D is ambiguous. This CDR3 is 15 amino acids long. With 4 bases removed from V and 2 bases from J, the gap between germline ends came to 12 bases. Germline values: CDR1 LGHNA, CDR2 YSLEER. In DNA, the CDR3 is TGCGCCAGCAGCCCCGGTATGCACCCCTACAATGAGCAGTTCTTC. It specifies CASSPGMHPYNEQFF.

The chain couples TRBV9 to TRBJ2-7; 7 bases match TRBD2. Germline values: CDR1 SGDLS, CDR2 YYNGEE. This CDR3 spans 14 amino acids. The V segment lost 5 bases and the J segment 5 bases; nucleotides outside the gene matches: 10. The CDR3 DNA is TGTGCCAGCAGGGGGGGAGGGCTCTTGCACGAGCAGTACTTC. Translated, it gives CASRGGGLLHEQYF.

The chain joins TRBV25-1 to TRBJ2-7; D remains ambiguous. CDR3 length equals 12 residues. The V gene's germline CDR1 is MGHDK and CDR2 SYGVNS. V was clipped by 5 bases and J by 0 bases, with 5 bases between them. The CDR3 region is CASSSISYEQYF. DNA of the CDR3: TGTGCCAGCAGTTCGATCTCCTACGAGCAGTACTTC.

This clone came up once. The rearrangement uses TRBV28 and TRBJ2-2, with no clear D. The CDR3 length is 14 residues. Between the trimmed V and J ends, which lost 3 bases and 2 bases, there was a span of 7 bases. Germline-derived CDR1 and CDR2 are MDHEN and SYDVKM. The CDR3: CASSFQINTGELFF. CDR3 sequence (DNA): TGTGCCAGCAGTTTCCAGATAAACACCGGGGAGCTGTTTTTT.

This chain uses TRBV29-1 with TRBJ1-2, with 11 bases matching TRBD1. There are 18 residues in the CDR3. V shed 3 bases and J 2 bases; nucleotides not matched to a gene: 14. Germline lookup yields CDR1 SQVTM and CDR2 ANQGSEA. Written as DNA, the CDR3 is TGCAGCGTTGATAACCTCGGGTGGACAGGGGGCGAAAACTATGGCTACACCTTC. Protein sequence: CSVDNLGWTGGENYGYTF.

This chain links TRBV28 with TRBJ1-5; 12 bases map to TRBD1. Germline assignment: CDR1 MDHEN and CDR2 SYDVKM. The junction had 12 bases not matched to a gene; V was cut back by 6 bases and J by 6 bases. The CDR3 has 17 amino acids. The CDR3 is CASSRGTGGAEGQPQHF. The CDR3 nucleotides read TGTGCCAGCAGCCGAGGGACAGGGGGCGCCGAGGGTCAGCCCCAGCATTTT.

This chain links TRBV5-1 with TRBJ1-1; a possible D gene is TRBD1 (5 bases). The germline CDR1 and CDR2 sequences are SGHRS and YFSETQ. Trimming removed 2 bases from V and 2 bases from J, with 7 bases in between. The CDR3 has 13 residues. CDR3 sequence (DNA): TGCGCCAGCAGCTTCGGGGGTAACACTGAAGCTTTCTTT. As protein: CASSFGGNTEAFF.

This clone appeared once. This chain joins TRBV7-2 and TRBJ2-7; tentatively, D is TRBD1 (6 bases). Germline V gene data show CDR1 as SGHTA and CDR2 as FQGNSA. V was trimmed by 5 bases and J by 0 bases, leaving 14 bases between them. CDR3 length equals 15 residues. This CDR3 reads CASSPRGSRSYEQYF. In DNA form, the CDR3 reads TGTGCCAGCAGCCCCAGGGGCAGCCGCTCCTACGAGCAGTACTTC.

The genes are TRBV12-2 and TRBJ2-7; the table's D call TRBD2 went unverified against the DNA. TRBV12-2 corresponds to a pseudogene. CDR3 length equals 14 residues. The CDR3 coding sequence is TGTGCAAGGTTCTGGCGGGACGGACCCTACGAGCAGTACTTC. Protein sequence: CARFWRDGPYEQYF.

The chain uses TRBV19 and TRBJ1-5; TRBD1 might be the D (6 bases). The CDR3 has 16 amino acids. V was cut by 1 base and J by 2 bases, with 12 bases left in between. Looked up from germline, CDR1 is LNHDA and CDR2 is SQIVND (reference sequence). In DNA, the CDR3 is TGTGCCAGTAGTATAGCGCGAGGGGGGGGCAATCAGCCCCAGCATTTT. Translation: CASSIARGGGNQPQHF.